The source of this TCR beta chain is a study of response to subunit inactivated influenza vaccine. This CDR3 contains 19 residues. J lost 0 bases, V lost 3 bases, and 9 bases had no gene match. Germline CDR1 is SGDLS and CDR2 is YYNGEE. TCRdb re-called the RT-PCR reads with MiXCR, one entry per CDR3 protein. The data contain 150,000 to 200,000 distinct CDR3 sequences, 9.5% to 15% of them singletons. These data were also reused for a study on T cells expressing NK-cell markers. That work states: TCR beta libraries carry UMIs added by 5'RACE template switching.

The receptor comes from a man in his forties or fifties who received an inactivated influenza vaccine. The chain is built from TRBV9 and TRBJ2-3, with 14 bases fitting TRBD2. The input for sequencing was CD8+ T cells sorted from PBMCs, taken about 13 days after vaccination. For the CDR3, the DNA is TGTGCCAGCAGCGGGGGGACTAGCGGGAGAAAGCCTAGCACAGATACGCAGTATTTT. Translation gives CASSGGTSGRKPSTDTQYF. Full variable domain (missing parts from reference TRBV9 and TRBJ2-3): DSGVTQTPKHLITATGQRVTLRCSPRSGDLSVYWYQQSLDQGLQFLIQYYNGEERAKGNILERFSAQQFPDLHSELNLSSLELGDSALYFCASSGGTSGRKPSTDTQYFGPGTRLTVL.